The 31 T cell receptor beta chains reported below all come from one sample, sequenced in a study of T cell clonality in common variable immunodeficiency. Sequencing used immunoSEQ multiplex PCR; TCRdb keeps in-frame clones, though not all of them. Recorded here are 45,000 to 65,000 clones, none singletons. The sequenced material came from peripheral blood mononuclear cells. These TCRs come from a person aged 18 to 75 in good health.

This clone was recorded many times. The read stops 3 residues short of the end of the CDR3; the missing end is completed from the germline J gene. The J gene is TRBJ2-6, the V gene TRBV6-1, with a possible D match to TRBD2 (6 bases). The V gene lost 1 base and the J gene lost 1 base, with 8 bases spanning the gap. Germline CDR1 and CDR2: MNHNS and SASEGT. The CDR3 has 16 amino acids. CDR3 DNA, as far as it was read: TGTGCCAGCAGTGAAGAGGAGGGGTCTGGGGCCAACGTC. This codes for CASSEEEGSGANV. The entire CDR3 protein is CASSEEEGSGANVLTF.

Ten or more counts support this clone. The CDR3 goes on 3 residues after the read ends, and that part is filled in from the germline J gene. The genes are TRBV20-1 and TRBJ2-5; TRBD2 aligns across 12 bases. Germline trimming cut 4 bases from V and 5 bases from J; bases unmatched to any gene: 8. The V gene's germline CDR1 is DFQATT and CDR2 SNEGSKA (reference sequence). This CDR3 is 15 amino acids long. CDR3 DNA (partial): TGCAGTGCTACGTCTCTAGCGGGGGGGCTGGAGACC. Translating it yields CSATSLAGGLET. The complete CDR3 reads CSATSLAGGLETQYF.

This clone was seen ten or more times. With the read ending 3 residues before the CDR3 end, the germline J gene is used to fill in that end. This sequence joins TRBV18 and TRBJ2-7; D possibly corresponds to TRBD1 (5 bases). Trimming stripped 2 bases from V and 3 bases from J, with 14 bases between. Germline CDR1 and CDR2: KGHSH and LQKENI. The CDR3 extends over 15 amino acids. Partial CDR3 DNA: TGTGCCAGCTCACCAGTGGGGCTCAACTACTACGAG. This sequence encodes CASSPVGLNYYE. The whole CDR3 sequence is CASSPVGLNYYEQYF. Complete variable domain (other parts from reference TRBV18 and TRBJ2-7): NAGVMQNPRHLVRRRGQEARLRCSPMKGHSHVYWYRQLPEEGLKFMVYLQKENIIDESGMPKERFSAEFPKEGPSILRIQQVVRGDSAAYFCASSPVGLNYYEQYFGPGTRLTVT.

This clone was counted at least ten times. With the read ending 3 residues before the CDR3 end, the germline J gene is used to fill in that end. V and J are TRBV5-6 and TRBJ1-6; perhaps TRBD1 as D (6 bases). This CDR3 is 14 amino acids long. Trimming cost V 2 bases and J 8 bases, with 11 bases left between them. Germline assignment: CDR1 SGHDT and CDR2 YYEEEE. The sequenced CDR3 bases are TGTGCCAGCAGCTTAGCGAACAGGGATTCACCC. This gives the protein CASSLANRDSP. The whole CDR3 region reads CASSLANRDSPLHF.

Details on this clone: Read coverage stops 3 residues before the CDR3 terminus; the germline J gene supplies the remainder. V and J are TRBV7-9 and TRBJ1-1; TRBD1 matches at 8 bases. This CDR3 has 14 residues. Trimming took 3 bases from V and 5 from J; bases not matched to a gene: 5. CDR1 SEHNR and CDR2 FQNEAQ come from the germline V gene (reference sequence). This CDR3 reads CASSLTGAKTEAFF. The sequenced part of the CDR3 DNA is TGTGCCAGCAGCTTGACAGGGGCGAAGACTGAA.

This clone has ten or more counts. The CDR3 end falls 3 residues outside the read, so it is completed with the germline J gene. The V call is TRBV19, the J call TRBJ2-1; D might be TRBD1 or TRBD2, each matching 5 bases. V lost 5 bases and J lost 9, with 14 bases in between. Germline V gene data show CDR1 as LNHDA and CDR2 as SQIVND (reference sequence). The CDR3 sequence is 13 residues long. The CDR3 reads CASSVQGVGEQFF. The covered CDR3 bases are TGTGCCAGTAGTGTCCAGGGAGTCGGTGAG.

This clone occurred many times. The observed sequence ends 3 residues before the CDR3 terminus, with the missing tail filled in from the germline J gene. The chain recombines TRBV5-6 with TRBJ1-5; 9 bases are shared with TRBD1. CDR1 and CDR2 from the germline V gene are SGHDT and YYEEEE. V dropped 0 bases and J dropped 7; count of bases not matched to a gene: 2. The CDR3 contains 14 residues. The covered CDR3 bases are TGTGCCAGCAGCTTGGGGACAGGGGCCCAGCCC. Translation: CASSLGTGAQP. The complete CDR3 protein is CASSLGTGAQPQHF.

This clone was seen only a few times. The sequenced fragment ends 3 residues before the CDR3 boundary, so the rest is inferred from the germline J gene. V is TRBV11-3 and J is TRBJ2-5; D may match TRBD1 or TRBD2 (5 bases each). The CDR3 is 15 amino acids. Trimming pared 3 bases from V and 5 bases from J, leaving 16 bases between. The germline gives CDR1 SGHNT, CDR2 YENEEA. CDR3 DNA (partial): TGTGCCAGCAGCTTTCGAGGGGCCCCCGGGGAGACC. Amino acids: CASSFRGAPGET. The full CDR3 protein is CASSFRGAPGETQYF.

This clone was recorded at least ten times. Read data end 3 residues before the CDR3 end; the end is taken from the germline J gene. The chain carries TRBV28 and TRBJ2-3, with TRBD2 identical over 7 bases. The CDR3 length is 16 residues. With 7 bases clipped from V and 2 bases from J, the junction kept 12 bases outside the gene matches. Germline V lookup: CDR1 MDHEN, CDR2 SYDVKM. The CDR3 is CASTRPKRGYTDTQYF. The CDR3 bases that were read are TGTGCCAGCACCCGGCCCAAGCGGGGATACACAGATACG.

This clone was picked up many times. Read sequence stops 3 residues before the CDR3 end, and the germline J gene provides the missing end. This chain uses TRBV28 with TRBJ1-2, with D tentatively TRBD1 (5 bases). V lost 1 base, J lost 4 bases, and 10 bases lay in between. This CDR3 region has 14 residues. From germline, CDR1 is MDHEN and CDR2 SYDVKM. The CDR3 DNA, read in part, is TGTGCCAGCAGTTTATTTGGGGCGGCCTATGGC. It specifies CASSLFGAAYG. The full CDR3 sequence reads CASSLFGAAYGYTF.

This clone was recorded many times. The CDR3 end lies 3 residues beyond the end of the read and is filled in from the germline J gene. J is TRBJ1-4 and V is TRBV5-1; D is ambiguous. Germline V gene data show CDR1 as SGHRS and CDR2 as YFSETQ. This CDR3 contains 15 residues. V shed 0 bases and J shed 6 bases, with 12 bases lying between them. CDR3 DNA (partial): TGCGCCAGCAGCTTGGCCCCGCGGTCGGATGAAAAA. Translating gives CASSLAPRSDEK. In full, the CDR3 reads CASSLAPRSDEKLFF.

This clone was seen at least ten times. Sequencing ends 3 residues short of the CDR3 end; the germline J gene provides the rest. The chain has TRBV19 and TRBJ1-1; tentative D call: TRBD1 (6 bases). Per the germline V gene, CDR1 is LNHDA and CDR2 is SQIVND (reference sequence). Trimming shortened V by 4 bases and J by 6 bases, and 15 bases separated the two germline ends. CDR3 size: 14 residues. The sequenced part of the CDR3 DNA is TGTGCCAGTAGTAGGACGGGAGGGGGGGCTGAA. Amino acid sequence: CASSRTGGGAE. The CDR3 reads in full as CASSRTGGGAEAFF.

Note on this clone: The read finishes 3 residues shy of the CDR3 end, and the germline J gene is used to complete it. J is TRBJ1-1 and V is TRBV7-2; D perhaps matches TRBD1 (6 bases). Germline V CDR1 and CDR2: SGHTA, FQGNSA. The CDR3 totals 15 residues. V was clipped by 4 bases and J by 2 bases, with 14 bases between them. The CDR3 protein is CASSSRSTGNTEAFF. CDR3 DNA (partial): TGTGCCAGCAGCTCCCGATCGACAGGAAACACTGAA.

This clone was observed at least ten times. The read is 3 residues too short to cover the CDR3 end, so that end is filled in from the germline J gene. The same CDR3 arises from other DNA sequences in this sample as well. The V and J genes are TRBV7-2 and TRBJ1-2, with 8 bases identical to TRBD1. This CDR3 comprises 13 residues. Trimming took 3 bases from V and 6 from J; bases not matched to a gene: 3. CDR1 and CDR2 from the germline V gene are SGHTA and FQGNSA. The CDR3 here is CASSFQGAHGYTF. CDR3 DNA, as far as it was read: TGTGCCAGCAGCTTCCAGGGGGCCCATGGC.

There are many counts of this clone. The CDR3 end falls 3 residues outside the read, so it is completed with the germline J gene. The chain couples TRBV20-1 to TRBJ1-2; perhaps TRBD1 as D (5 bases). The CDR3 spans 15 residues. Germline CDR1 and CDR2: DFQATT and SNEGSKA (reference sequence). The CDR3 spells CSAGYDSSPTNGYTF. The DNA read from the CDR3 is TGCAGTGCTGGGTATGACAGCTCCCCAACGAACGGC.

Many counts were recorded for this clone. The part of the CDR3 DNA that was read is TGCAGTGCCCCGGGGGGGGAGGAGACG. Translating gives CSAPGGEET. The whole CDR3 protein reads CSAPGGEETQYF. The gene calls are TRBV20-1 and TRBJ2-3; 8 bases align to TRBD2. The observed sequence ends 3 residues before the CDR3 terminus, with the missing tail filled in from the germline J gene. The CDR3 extends over 12 amino acids. CDR1 DFQATT and CDR2 SNEGSKA come from the germline V gene (reference sequence).

Many counts were recorded for this clone. The read is 3 residues too short to cover the CDR3 end, so that end is filled in from the germline J gene. The chain uses TRBV28 and TRBJ2-7; D uncertain. The CDR3 consists of 14 residues. V was cut by 4 bases and J by 0 bases, with 10 bases left in between. Per the germline V gene, CDR1 is MDHEN and CDR2 is SYDVKM. The sequenced part of the CDR3 DNA is TGTGCCAGCAGTTACAACCGAATCTCCTACGAG. It codes for CASSYNRISYE. In full, the CDR3 reads CASSYNRISYEQYF.

This clone was counted at least ten times. The read ends 3 residues early relative to the CDR3; the germline J gene fills the gap. This chain joins TRBV18 and TRBJ2-6; 10 bases line up with TRBD1. The CDR3 loop spans 17 amino acids. V lost 0 bases to trimming and J lost 2 bases; unmatched junction nucleotides: 1. Germline V gene lookup returns CDR1 KGHSH and CDR2 LQKENI. The covered CDR3 bases are TGTGCCAGCTCACCACCGGGACAGGGGACTGGGGCCAACGTC. It specifies CASSPPGQGTGANV. The complete CDR3 reads CASSPPGQGTGANVLTF.

Concerning this clone: The read is 3 residues too short to cover the CDR3 end, so that end is filled in from the germline J gene. The chain uses TRBV7-9 and TRBJ2-7, with 9 positions matching TRBD1. CDR3 length: 15 residues. Germline values: CDR1 SEHNR, CDR2 FQNEAQ (reference sequence). J lost 5 bases, V lost 5 bases, and 10 bases had no gene match. Partial CDR3 DNA: TGTGCCAGCAGCACCACAGGGGGCGGTGGAGACGAG. This codes for CASSTTGGGGDE. The CDR3 as a whole reads CASSTTGGGGDEQYF.

This clone was found many times. Read sequence stops 3 residues before the CDR3 end, and the germline J gene provides the missing end. This chain uses TRBV14 with TRBJ2-5; 7 nucleotides agree with TRBD2. The CDR3 extends over 16 amino acids. V was clipped by 5 bases and J by 6 bases; unmatched bases: 15. The germline V gene has CDR1 SGHDN and CDR2 FVKESK. The CDR3 DNA, read in part, is TGTGCCAGCAGCGACAATGGGGAGGGGATCGCAAAGACC. Amino acid sequence: CASSDNGEGIAKT. The whole CDR3 reads CASSDNGEGIAKTQYF.

For this clone: The observed sequence ends 3 residues before the CDR3 terminus, with the missing tail filled in from the germline J gene. V gene TRBV11-2 combines with J gene TRBJ1-1; 7 bases fit TRBD1. Germline V CDR1 and CDR2: SGHAT, FQNNGV. This CDR3 has 15 amino acids. With 4 bases clipped from V and 3 bases from J, the junction kept 8 bases outside the gene matches. CDR3 residues: CASSSSQGGYTEAFF. The part of the CDR3 DNA that was read is TGTGCCAGCAGCTCGTCCCAGGGGGGCTACACTGAA.

Many counts were recorded for this clone. Sequencing ends 3 residues short of the CDR3 end; the germline J gene provides the rest. The V gene is TRBV5-6, the J gene TRBJ2-3; D gene uncertain. Germline V CDR1 and CDR2: SGHDT, YYEEEE. The CDR3 totals 11 residues. V dropped 5 bases and J dropped 2 bases, with 3 bases sitting between them. The CDR3 loop is CASSLTDTQYF. The covered CDR3 bases are TGTGCCAGCAGTCTCACAGATACG.

Ten or more counts support this clone. The CDR3 end falls 3 residues outside the read, so it is completed with the germline J gene. The rearrangement links TRBV20-1 to TRBJ2-7; 8 positions agree with TRBD1. J was trimmed by 0 bases and V by 5 bases; bases with no gene match: 6. Germline V gene data show CDR1 as DFQATT and CDR2 as SNEGSKA (reference sequence). The length of the CDR3 is 14 residues. The CDR3 bases that were read are TGCAGTGCTTCGCAGGGGGCGAACTCCTACGAG. Amino acids: CSASQGANSYE. The complete CDR3 sequence is CSASQGANSYEQYF.

This clone was picked up many times. The sequenced part of the CDR3 DNA is TGCGCCAGCAGCTCCCCCGGACAGGGCGGTGGC. Translation: CASSSPGQGGG. The entire CDR3 protein reads CASSSPGQGGGYTF. The rearrangement links TRBV5-1 to TRBJ1-2, with 8 nucleotides matching TRBD1. The CDR3 is cut off 3 residues early in the read; its end comes from the germline J gene. V was pared by 3 bases and J by 7 bases, with 8 bases of the junction left unmatched. CDR3 size: 14 residues. Per the germline V gene, CDR1 is SGHRS and CDR2 is YFSETQ.

Ten or more counts support this clone. The read stops 3 residues short of the end of the CDR3; the missing end is completed from the germline J gene. The chain recombines TRBV2 with TRBJ2-7, with 9 bases fitting TRBD2. CDR1 is SNHLY, CDR2 FYNNEI, per germline. V trimming: 5 bases; J trimming: 6 bases; junction bases outside the gene matches: 11. This CDR3 spans 15 amino acids. Partial CDR3 DNA: TGTGCCAGCAGTACCGGGACTAGCCGGGGCTCCGAG. Its translation: CASSTGTSRGSE. The complete CDR3 protein is CASSTGTSRGSEQYF.

A word on this clone: From the germline J gene comes the end of the CDR3, since the read stops 3 residues before it. The J gene is TRBJ2-2, the V gene TRBV7-9, with D unclear. The CDR3 sequence is 13 residues long. Germline V lookup: CDR1 SEHNR, CDR2 FQNEAQ (reference sequence). V was shortened by 0 bases and J by 6 bases, with 5 bases between the two germline ends. The CDR3 sequence: CASSLAVSGELFF. The CDR3 bases that were read are TGTGCCAGCAGCTTAGCCGTTTCCGGGGAG.

In this sample, this clone turned up many times. From the germline J gene comes the end of the CDR3, since the read stops 3 residues before it. V usage is TRBV19 and J usage is TRBJ1-4; no firm D call. The CDR3 covers 10 residues. Germline V gene sequence: CDR1 LNHDA, CDR2 SQIVND (reference sequence). The CDR3 DNA, read in part, is TGTGCCAGTATGGGTGGCGGA. This gives the protein CASMGGG. The full CDR3 protein reads CASMGGGLFF.

The CDR3 sequence is CASSLGQSYSPLFF. CDR3 DNA (partial): TGTGCCAGCAGCTTAGGACAGTCGTATTCACCG. V gene TRBV7-9 combines with J gene TRBJ2-2, with a possible D match to TRBD1 (5 bases). The read ends 3 residues before the CDR3 terminus; that terminus is restored from the germline J gene. Germline V gives CDR1 SEHNR, CDR2 FQNEAQ (reference sequence). The CDR3 has 14 amino acids.

This clone was observed at least ten times. The CDR3 end falls 3 residues outside the read, so it is completed with the germline J gene. The chain employs TRBV5-1 and TRBJ2-5; 11 positions agree with TRBD2. The CDR3 runs to 15 residues. J gave up 2 bases and V 4 bases, and 4 bases lay outside the gene matches. Germline-derived CDR1 and CDR2 are SGHRS and YFSETQ. Incomplete CDR3 DNA: TGCGCCAGCAGCCGGACTAGCGGGCTGCAAGAGACC. Translation gives CASSRTSGLQET. The full CDR3 is CASSRTSGLQETQYF.

This clone was seen only a few times. The read ends 3 residues before the CDR3 terminus; that terminus is restored from the germline J gene. V and J are TRBV19 and TRBJ2-7; TRBD2 might be the D (5 bases). Germline lookup yields CDR1 LNHDA and CDR2 SQIVND (reference sequence). The CDR3 totals 14 residues. V dropped 1 base and J dropped 6 bases, with 13 bases sitting between them. The sequenced part of the CDR3 DNA is TGTGCCAGTAGTATAGTCCCGGACTCGCGCGAG. Protein product: CASSIVPDSRE. From start to end, the CDR3 is CASSIVPDSREQYF. The whole variable domain, remainder taken from reference TRBV19 and TRBJ2-7, is DGGITQSPKYLFRKEGQNVTLSCEQNLNHDAMYWYRQDPGQGLRLIYYSQIVNDFQKGDIAEGYSVSREKKESFPLTVTSAQKNPTAFYLCASSIVPDSREQYFGPGTRLTVT.

This clone appeared many times. The CDR3 end falls 3 residues outside the read, so it is completed with the germline J gene. The V and J genes are TRBV10-1 and TRBJ1-1; no clear D gene. The CDR3 has 13 amino acids. CDR1 is WNHNN and CDR2 is SYGVQD in the germline V gene (reference sequence). V lost 6 bases, J lost 5 bases, and 13 bases lay in between. CDR3 bases read: TGCGCCAGCAGGCCGACCCTCGGGACTGAA. Translated, it gives CASRPTLGTE. The entire CDR3 sequence reads CASRPTLGTEAFF.